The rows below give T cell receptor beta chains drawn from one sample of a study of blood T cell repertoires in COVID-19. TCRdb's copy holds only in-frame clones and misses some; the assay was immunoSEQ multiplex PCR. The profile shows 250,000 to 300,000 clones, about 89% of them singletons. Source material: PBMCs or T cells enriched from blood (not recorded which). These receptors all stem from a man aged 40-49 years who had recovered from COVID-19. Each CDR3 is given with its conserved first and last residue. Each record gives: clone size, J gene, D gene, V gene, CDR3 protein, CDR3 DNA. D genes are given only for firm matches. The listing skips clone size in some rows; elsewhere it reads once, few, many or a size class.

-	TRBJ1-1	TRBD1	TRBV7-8	CASSKFTGEAEAFF	TGTGCCAGCAGCAAGTTCACAGGGGAGGCTGAAGCTTTCTTT
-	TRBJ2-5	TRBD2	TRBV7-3	CASSLAGEGETQYF	TGTGCCAGCAGCTTAGCGGGGGAGGGGGAGACCCAGTACTTC
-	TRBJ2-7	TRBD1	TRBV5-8	CASSLFRGQGYEQYF	TGTGCCAGCAGCTTGTTTAGGGGGCAAGGGTACGAGCAGTACTTC
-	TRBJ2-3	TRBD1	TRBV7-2	CASSSGQGVGDTQYF	TGTGCCAGCAGCTCGGGACAGGGGGTTGGAGATACGCAGTATTTT
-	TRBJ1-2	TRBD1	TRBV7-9	CASSQGTGGPRDYGYTF	TGTGCCAGCAGCCAAGGGACAGGGGGCCCCAGGGACTATGGCTACACCTTC
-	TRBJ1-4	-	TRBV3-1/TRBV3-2	CASSLDSIGANEKLFF	TGTGCCAGCAGCCTAGACAGTATAGGGGCTAATGAAAAACTGTTTTTT
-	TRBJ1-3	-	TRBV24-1	CATSADRSSGNTIYF	TGTGCCACCAGTGCCGACAGGTCCTCTGGAAACACCATATATTTT
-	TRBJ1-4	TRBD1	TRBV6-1	CASSEARQGVNEKLFF	TGTGCCAGCAGTGAAGCGCGGCAGGGGGTTAATGAAAAACTGTTTTTT
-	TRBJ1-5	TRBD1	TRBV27	CASSLDRDWQPQHF	TGTGCCAGCAGTTTAGACAGGGACTGGCAGCCCCAGCATTTT
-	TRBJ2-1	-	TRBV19	CASSIQYKQFF	TGTGCCAGTAGTATCCAGTATAAACAGTTCTTC
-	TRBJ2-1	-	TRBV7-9	CASTKGAFETGNEQFF	TGTGCCAGCACCAAAGGGGCCTTCGAGACCGGTAATGAGCAGTTCTTC
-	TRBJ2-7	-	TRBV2	CASSDVVIGAAFYEQYF	TGTGCCAGCAGTGATGTTGTTATTGGAGCAGCCTTTTACGAGCAGTACTTC
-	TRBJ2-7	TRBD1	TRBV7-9	CASRTGGTTNNEQYF	TGTGCCAGCAGGACAGGGGGTACGACTAATAACGAGCAGTACTTC
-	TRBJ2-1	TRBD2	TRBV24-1	CATSESPPSGRSNEQFF	TGTGCCACCAGTGAGAGCCCTCCTAGCGGGAGATCCAATGAGCAGTTCTTC
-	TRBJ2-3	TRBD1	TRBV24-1	CATSGQGVTDTQYF	TGTGCCACCAGTGGACAGGGGGTCACAGATACGCAGTATTTT
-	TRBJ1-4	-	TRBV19	CASSIDGGIDEKLFF	TGTGCCAGTAGTATAGATGGGGGGATCGATGAAAAACTGTTTTTT
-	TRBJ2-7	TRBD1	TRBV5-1	CASSLSRTGTLIYEQYF	TGCGCCAGCAGCTTGTCTAGGACAGGGACCTTGATCTACGAGCAGTACTTC
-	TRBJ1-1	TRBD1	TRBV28	CASRKGGQANLRDTEAFF	TGTGCCAGCAGAAAAGGGGGACAGGCAAATTTACGGGACACTGAAGCTTTCTTT
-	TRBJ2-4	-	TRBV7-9	CASSTRAGGMAKNIQYF	TGTGCCAGCAGCACAAGGGCCGGAGGTATGGCCAAAAACATTCAGTACTTC
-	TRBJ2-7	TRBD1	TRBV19	CASSIGDRGAEQYF	TGTGCCAGTAGTATAGGTGACAGGGGCGCCGAGCAGTACTTC
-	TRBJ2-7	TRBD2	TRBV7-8	CASSLVLAGAYEQYF	TGTGCCAGCAGCTTAGTGTTAGCGGGAGCCTACGAGCAGTACTTC
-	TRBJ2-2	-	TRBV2	CASTRGGTGELFF	TGTGCCAGCACCAGGGGCGGCACCGGGGAGCTGTTTTTT
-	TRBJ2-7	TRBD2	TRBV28	CASSSTGLAGGYEQYF	TGTGCCAGCAGTTCGACTGGACTAGCGGGAGGCTACGAGCAGTACTTC
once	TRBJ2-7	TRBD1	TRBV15	CATSRGVLGTDRYEQYF	TGTGCCACCAGCAGAGGGGTTTTGGGGACAGATAGATACGAGCAGTACTTC
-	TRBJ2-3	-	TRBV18	CASSPEYATDTQYF	TGTGCCAGCTCACCAGAGTATGCGACAGATACGCAGTATTTT
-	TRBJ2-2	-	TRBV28	CASSPNQGVSGELFF	TGTGCCAGCAGTCCCAATCAGGGTGTCTCCGGGGAGCTGTTTTTT
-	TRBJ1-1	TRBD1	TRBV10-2	CASSESGTGGDRAFF	TGCGCCAGCAGTGAGTCGGGGACAGGGGGCGATCGGGCTTTCTTT
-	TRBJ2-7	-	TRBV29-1	CSVIPSGNVAHEQYF	TGCAGCGTGATCCCGTCGGGGAATGTCGCACACGAGCAGTACTTC
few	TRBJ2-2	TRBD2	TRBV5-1	CASSGGLATGELFF	TGCGCCAGCAGCGGGGGACTAGCAACCGGGGAGCTGTTTTTT
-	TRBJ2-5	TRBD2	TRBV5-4	CASSRINLGLAGGETQYF	TGTGCCAGCAGCCGCATCAATTTGGGACTAGCGGGAGGGGAGACCCAGTACTTC
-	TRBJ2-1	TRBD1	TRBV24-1	CATSDPLTGESYNEQFF	TGTGCCACCAGTGATCCACTCACAGGGGAATCCTACAATGAGCAGTTCTTC
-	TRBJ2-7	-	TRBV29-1	CSVVTSSYEQYF	TGCAGCGTAGTAACTAGCTCCTACGAGCAGTACTTC
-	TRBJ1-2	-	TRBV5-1	CASSAGQSNYGYTF	TGCGCCAGCAGCGCTGGACAGTCTAACTATGGCTACACCTTC
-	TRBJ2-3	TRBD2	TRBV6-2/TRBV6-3	CASSPRMKGLAVTDTQYF	TGTGCCAGCAGTCCCCGAATGAAGGGACTAGCAGTCACAGATACGCAGTATTTT
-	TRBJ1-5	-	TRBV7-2	CASSLSSLSNQPQHF	TGTGCCAGCAGCTTATCGTCACTTAGCAATCAGCCCCAGCATTTT
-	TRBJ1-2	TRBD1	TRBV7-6	CASSLRQGGNYGYTF	TGTGCCAGCAGCTTACGACAGGGGGGTAACTATGGCTACACCTTC
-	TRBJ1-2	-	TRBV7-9	CASSLAYRAGDGYTF	TGTGCCAGCAGCTTAGCGTACAGGGCAGGTGATGGCTACACCTTC
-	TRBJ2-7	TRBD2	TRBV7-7	CASSPRVPGRLAGGIAYEQYF	TGTGCCAGCAGCCCGCGAGTGCCGGGGCGGCTAGCGGGAGGTATCGCCTACGAGCAGTACTTC
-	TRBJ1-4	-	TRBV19	CASSPRGSGIANEKLFF	TGTGCCAGTAGCCCCCGGGGTAGTGGCATAGCTAATGAAAAACTGTTTTTT
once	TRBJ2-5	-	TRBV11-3	CASSQIPPLGGGETQYF	TGTGCCAGCAGCCAAATACCCCCCTTGGGTGGGGGGGAGACCCAGTACTTC
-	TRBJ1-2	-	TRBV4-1	CASSQGGQRPGYGYTF	TGCGCCAGCAGCCAAGGGGGGCAACGACCCGGCTATGGCTACACCTTC
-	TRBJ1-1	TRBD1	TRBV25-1	CASEETGGVIPEAFF	TGTGCCAGTGAAGAAACAGGGGGCGTAATACCTGAAGCTTTCTTT
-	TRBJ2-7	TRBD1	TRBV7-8	CASSRGRLGEQYF	TGTGCCAGCAGTAGGGGGCGTCTAGGCGAGCAGTACTTC
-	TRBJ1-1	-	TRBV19	CATTPDRNTEAFF	TGTGCCACCACCCCGGACAGGAACACTGAAGCTTTCTTT
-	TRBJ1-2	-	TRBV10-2	CASSPETNYGYTF	TGCGCCAGCAGTCCAGAAACTAACTATGGCTACACCTTC
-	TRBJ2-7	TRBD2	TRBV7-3	CASSLAGDYEQYF	TGTGCCAGCAGCTTAGCGGGGGATTACGAGCAGTACTTC
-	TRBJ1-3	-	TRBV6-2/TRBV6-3	CASSYSSAGNTIYF	TGTGCCAGCAGTTACAGCAGCGCTGGAAACACCATATATTTT
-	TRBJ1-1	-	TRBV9	CASSVESQGNTEAFF	TGTGCCAGCAGCGTAGAGAGTCAGGGGAACACTGAAGCTTTCTTT
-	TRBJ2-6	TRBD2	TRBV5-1	CASGGSGGSGANVLTF	TGCGCCAGTGGGGGTAGCGGGGGCTCTGGGGCCAACGTCCTGACTTTC
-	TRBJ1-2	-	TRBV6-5	CASRLGGGPYGYTF	TGTGCCAGCCGGCTGGGAGGGGGTCCCTATGGCTACACCTTC
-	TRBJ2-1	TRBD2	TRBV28	CASSLALGTSGSMNEQFF	TGTGCCAGCAGTTTAGCCCTGGGGACTAGCGGGAGTATGAATGAGCAGTTCTTC
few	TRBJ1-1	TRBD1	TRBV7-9	CASSSRGQGEGTEAFF	TGTGCCAGCAGCTCTAGAGGACAGGGTGAGGGCACTGAAGCTTTCTTT
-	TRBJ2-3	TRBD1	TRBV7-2	CASSLEGGQTLTDTQYF	TGTGCCAGCAGCTTAGAAGGGGGCCAGACTCTCACAGATACGCAGTATTTT
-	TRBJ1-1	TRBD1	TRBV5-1	CASSNGQGPYTEAFF	TGCGCCAGCAGCAACGGACAGGGTCCTTACACTGAAGCTTTCTTT
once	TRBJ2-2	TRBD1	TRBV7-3	CASSRDRGTGELFF	TGTGCCAGCAGCCGGGACAGGGGGACCGGGGAGCTGTTTTTT
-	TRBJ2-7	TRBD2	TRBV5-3	CARSYTGAGGNYEQYF	TGTGCCAGATCCTACACGGGAGCGGGAGGGAATTACGAGCAGTACTTC
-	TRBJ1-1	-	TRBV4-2	CASSNYPENTEAFF	TGTGCCAGCAGCAATTATCCAGAGAACACTGAAGCTTTCTTT